This T cell receptor (beta chain) was profiled in a study of patients and donors after allogeneic stem cell transplantation. CDR3 length equals 16 residues. Germline trimming cut 1 base from V and 7 bases from J; bases unmatched to any gene: 6. This clonotype was detected a few times. One entry per CDR3 protein results from TCRdb running MiXCR on the RT-PCR reads. The sample carries some 880,000 distinct CDR3 sequences, about a sixth recorded once. The TCR sequence derives from a human donor who was either an allogeneic HSCT recipient or a stem cell or donor lymphocyte infusion donor (not recorded which). It is not recorded whose cells these are; they may come from a transplant donor. Material for sequencing was blood, either unsorted or a sorted T cell fraction (not recorded which). This sequence joins TRBV12-3 or TRBV12-4 and TRBJ2-1, with 11 bases identical to TRBD2. CDR3 sequence reads: CASSLVASGRYNEQFF. CDR3 in DNA: TGTGCCAGCAGTTTAGTGGCTAGCGGGAGGTATAATGAGCAGTTCTTC.